The 17 T cell receptor beta chains given below trace back to one sample, sequenced in a study of CD8 T cells in Susac syndrome. Reverse transcription used 0.5 to 1 ug RNA and random hexamers. TCRdb itself ran the immunoSEQ multiplex PCR reads through MiXCR, one entry per CDR3 protein. The sample yields roughly 200,000 distinct CDR3 sequences, 85% to 95% seen once. The material sequenced was CD4+ T cells from PBMCs. The receptors were sampled from a human donor with Susac syndrome.

The chain uses TRBV18 and TRBJ1-1; 7 positions agree with TRBD1. V was pared by 6 bases and J by 5 bases, with 9 bases of the junction left unmatched. Germline V gives CDR1 KGHSH, CDR2 LQKENI. The CDR3 totals 14 residues. In nucleotides, the CDR3 is TGTGCCAGCTCCTTGGACAGGAGTGAGACTGAAGCTTTCTTT. This sequence encodes CASSLDRSETEAFF. The full variable domain, completed using reference TRBV18 and TRBJ1-1, is NAGVMQNPRHLVRRRGQEARLRCSPMKGHSHVYWYRQLPEEGLKFMVYLQKENIIDESGMPKERFSAEFPKEGPSILRIQQVVRGDSAAYFCASSLDRSETEAFFGQGTRLTVV.

The rearrangement uses TRBV5-1 and TRBJ1-2; D unclear. The V and J ends lost 0 bases and 4 bases respectively, with 10 bases between them. There are 14 residues in the CDR3. Germline values: CDR1 SGHRS, CDR2 YFSETQ. This CDR3 reads CASSLGHTTYGYTF. The CDR3 DNA is TGCGCCAGCAGCTTGGGACACACCACCTATGGCTACACCTTC.

This clonotype has a handful of counts. V and J are TRBV18 and TRBJ2-7; TRBD1 matches 7 bases. Germline CDR1 and CDR2: KGHSH and LQKENI. V trimming: 5 bases; J trimming: 3 bases; junction bases outside the gene matches: 4. The CDR3 length is 13 residues. CDR3 nucleotide sequence: TGTGCCAGCTCAACGGGACAGAACTACGAGCAGTACTTC. The encoded protein is CASSTGQNYEQYF.

The chain joins TRBV24-1 to TRBJ2-1; 8 bases line up with TRBD2. Looked up from germline, CDR1 is KGHDR and CDR2 is SFDVKD. The CDR3 runs 16 residues. V lost 3 bases and J lost 7; bases outside the gene matches: 10. Written as DNA, the CDR3 is TGTGCCACCAGTGATACCCTCCAGGGACTAGGGAATGAGCAGTTCTTC. Protein: CATSDTLQGLGNEQFF.

The gene calls are TRBV5-1 and TRBJ2-7, with D tentatively TRBD2 (5 bases). Germline V CDR1 and CDR2: SGHRS, YFSETQ. Trimming removed 0 bases at V and 2 bases at J, with 12 bases between. This CDR3 is built from 15 residues. CDR3 sequence: CASSLGGFPTYEQYF. CDR3 nucleotide sequence: TGCGCCAGCAGCTTGGGCGGGTTCCCTACCTACGAGCAGTACTTC. Full variable domain (remainder filled in from reference TRBV5-1 and TRBJ2-7): KAGVTQTPRYLIKTRGQQVTLSCSPISGHRSVSWYQQTPGQGLQFLFEYFSETQRNKGNFPGRFSGRQFSNSRSEMNVSTLELGDSALYLCASSLGGFPTYEQYFGPGTRLTVT.

This CDR3 reads CSAPRQGLFYEQYF. The CDR3 nucleotides read TGCAGTGCCCCGAGACAGGGTCTATTCTACGAGCAGTACTTC. This chain joins TRBV20-1 and TRBJ2-7, with 7 bases fitting TRBD1. Germline lookup yields CDR1 DFQATT and CDR2 SNEGSKA (reference sequence). The J segment lost 3 bases and the V segment lost 6 bases, leaving 11 bases of the junction unmatched. This CDR3 contains 14 residues.

This chain links TRBV3-1 with TRBJ1-5, with 10 bases that match TRBD1. The germline V gene encodes CDR1 LGHDT and CDR2 YNNKEL (reference sequence). J was trimmed by 3 bases and V by 4 bases; bases with no gene match: 3. The CDR3 is made up of 15 amino acids. The CDR3 region has the DNA TGTGCCAGCAGCCTAGGGACAGGGGACAATCAGCCCCAGCATTTT. Protein sequence: CASSLGTGDNQPQHF.

The rearrangement links TRBV10-1 to TRBJ2-6; TRBD1 aligns across 12 bases. With 7 bases clipped from V and 2 bases from J, the junction kept 6 bases outside the gene matches. This CDR3 comprises 17 residues. Germline CDR1 WNHNN, CDR2 SYGVQD (reference sequence). This CDR3 reads CASTFGTGGPGANVLTF. CDR3 bases: TGCGCCAGCACTTTCGGGACAGGGGGCCCTGGGGCCAACGTCCTGACTTTC.

The chain's CDR3 is CASHPGTAYEQYF. CDR3 sequence (DNA): TGTGCCAGCCACCCCGGGACAGCCTACGAGCAGTACTTC. The chain employs TRBV28 and TRBJ2-7, with TRBD1 matching over 7 bases. V lost 8 bases and J lost 2; bases outside the gene matches: 6. Germline CDR1 is MDHEN and CDR2 is SYDVKM. The CDR3 has 13 amino acids.

V gene TRBV30 combines with J gene TRBJ1-1; tentatively, D is TRBD1 (5 bases). The CDR3 is made up of 12 amino acids. Germline lookup yields CDR1 GTSNPN and CDR2 SVGIG (reference sequence). Between the trimmed V and J ends, which lost 6 bases and 4 bases, there was a span of 12 bases. CDR3 in amino acids: CACRGGSTEAFF. The CDR3 bases are TGTGCCTGTCGGGGGGGGAGCACTGAAGCTTTCTTT.

This chain uses TRBV4-1 with TRBJ1-4; D is ambiguous. The ends were cut back, 4 bases at V and 4 bases at J, with 10 bases in the middle. The CDR3 has 14 residues. CDR1 and CDR2 from the germline V gene are MGHRA and YSYEKL. CDR3 bases: TGCGCCAGCAGCCTGAACAGATATAATGAAAAACTGTTTTTT. This translates into CASSLNRYNEKLFF.

The chain joins TRBV20-1 to TRBJ1-1; the D is unclear. With 3 bases removed from V and 1 base from J, the gap between germline ends came to 3 bases. The germline gives CDR1 DFQATT, CDR2 SNEGSKA (reference sequence). CDR3 length: 11 amino acids. The CDR3 bases are TGCAGTGCTAGGGGGAACACTGAAGCTTTCTTT. Amino acids: CSARGNTEAFF.

The J gene is TRBJ2-3, the V gene TRBV20-1; 7 nucleotides match TRBD1. J lost 1 base, V lost 1 base, and 5 bases had no gene match. This CDR3 comprises 15 residues. Germline lookup yields CDR1 DFQATT and CDR2 SNEGSKA (reference sequence). CDR3 region: CSARGGGQGTDTQYF. The DNA of the CDR3 is TGCAGTGCTAGAGGAGGAGGACAGGGCACAGATACGCAGTATTTT.

For the CDR3, the DNA is TGTGCCAGCAGTGGGACAGGCGGGGAGCTGTTTTTT. Translating gives CASSGTGGELFF. The chain employs TRBV7-9 and TRBJ2-2; 8 bases are shared with TRBD1. Germline trimming cut 6 bases from V and 7 bases from J; bases unmatched to any gene: 1. This CDR3 comprises 12 residues. From germline, CDR1 is SEHNR and CDR2 FQNEAQ (reference sequence).

This chain joins TRBV5-1 and TRBJ2-7; D tentatively fits TRBD1 or TRBD2 (6 bases each). V was cut by 0 bases and J by 2 bases, with 12 bases left in between. Germline lookup yields CDR1 SGHRS and CDR2 YFSETQ. The CDR3 loop spans 15 amino acids. CDR3 sequence: CASSLGLGGPYEQYF. In nucleotides, the CDR3 is TGCGCCAGCAGCTTGGGGCTGGGGGGCCCCTACGAGCAGTACTTC.

In this sample, this clonotype turned up once. This chain joins TRBV7-9 and TRBJ2-3; 8 nucleotides match TRBD2. Germline values: CDR1 SEHNR, CDR2 FQNEAQ (reference sequence). This CDR3 contains 16 residues. J lost 4 bases, V lost 4 bases, and 10 bases had no gene match. CDR3 nucleotide sequence: TGTGCCAGCAGCTACCCCATAGCGGGAAGGTCAGATACGCAGTATTTT. It codes for CASSYPIAGRSDTQYF.

The chain couples TRBV28 to TRBJ2-7, with D uncertain. Germline V gives CDR1 MDHEN, CDR2 SYDVKM. The CDR3 runs to 13 residues. With 11 bases removed from V and 1 base from J, the gap between germline ends came to 15 bases. The CDR3 DNA follows: TGTGCCCTCATCGACAACAATTCCTACGAGCAGTACTTC. Amino acids: CALIDNNSYEQYF.